This TCR beta chain came from a study of blood T cell repertoires in COVID-19 (dated by TCRdb to 2020 to 2021). As for the study more broadly: Collaborator samples came from the United States, Italy and Spain and covered acute and convalescent phases of COVID-19. The material from the prospective study consisted of cDNA or gDNA derived from T cells, B-cell-depleted T cells, or PBMCs. Subjects who had been exposed to COVID-19, were actively infected with it, or had recovered from it provided the deeply sampled blood TCRbeta repertoires that made up the dataset. The repertoires were made available in a free public database intended to serve as a resource for research on the immune response to SARS-CoV-2. Samples were obtained from the ongoing ImmuneRACE study (first 160 participants) and from 1,000 to 1,500 subjects provided by 6 global collaborators. Nearly every sample came with metadata listing a de-identified subject ID, COVID-19 status, age in years and sex. Where available, HLA class I and class II types were taken from metadata supplied by the sample provider and were not determined by assay-based typing.

Participants in the prospective study were enrolled through a virtual design, were aged roughly 18 to 100 years, and lived in roughly 26 United States geographic areas. In the prospective study, participants were assigned to cohorts based on the clinical history participants reported in a screening survey and a study questionnaire. Recovered participants in ImmuneRACE Cohort 3 were defined by two consecutive negative NP/OP PCR tests, clearance by a healthcare professional, or resolution of symptoms. In the prospective study, whole blood, serum and a nasopharyngeal or oropharyngeal swab were collected from each participant by mobile phlebotomists. Over a roughly 2-month period, participants in the prospective study had the option of providing additional blood draws and questionnaires. Blood samples from the prospective study were shipped frozen or at room temperature prior to DNA extraction. The CDR3 spans 14 residues, from the cysteine through the phenylalanine. Left in the record is the CDR3 DNA by itself, 42 bases read in frame from the first base. V is pared back by 2 bases and J by 1 base, with 9 bases lying between the germline termini. Per the germline V gene (reference sequence), SGHKS is the CDR1 and YYEKEE is the CDR2.

Overall study results and their limits: Clinical and demographic metadata were provided uncurated, with the amount varying by source and participant.

Worth noting for this clone: The clone's antigen remains unknown. No base quality values were provided; no much bigger clone lies one nucleotide off.

TCRbeta CDR3 regions were amplified from genomic DNA using the immunoSEQ Assay, a bias-controlled multiplex PCR. Processing in the source paper ran as follows. Nucleated cell counts per sample were estimated from amplification of reference gene primers within the assay. To quantify the absolute abundance of each unique TCRbeta CDR3 rearrangement, sequence reads were collapsed and filtered. For each sample, productive Simpson clonality was calculated as the square root of Simpson's diversity index across productive rearrangements. TCRdb provides this immuneACCESS table in a form limited to in-frame rearrangements. Some clones are lacking; in checked studies, under half of them reflect an unresolved V gene, and why the rest are absent is not known. The D gene and trimming were derived from the DNA, and the V and J assignments and clone size from that table. In this sample the table shows about 160,000 clones, 80% to 90% of which occur a single time. Around 7% of the sample belongs to the ten largest clones.

Sequences were obtained from PBMCs or T cells enriched from blood (not recorded which). This TCR was sampled from a man aged 45-65 years who had recovered from COVID-19. The sequence is built from TRBV5-5 and TRBJ2-5, and TRBD2 may be the D gene, going by 6 matching bases. CDR3 region: CASSFRGLQETQYF. The nucleotide sequence is given as TGTGCCAGCAGCTTTCGGGGACTCCAAGAGACCCAGTACTTC. Joined to the reference TRBV5-5 and TRBJ2-5 proteins, this CDR3 gives the full variable domain: DAGVTQSPTHLIKTRGQQVTLRCSPISGHKSVSWYQQVLGQGPQFIFQYYEKEERGRGNFPDRFSARQFPNYSSELNVNALLLGDSALYLCASSFRGLQETQYFGPGTRLLVL.